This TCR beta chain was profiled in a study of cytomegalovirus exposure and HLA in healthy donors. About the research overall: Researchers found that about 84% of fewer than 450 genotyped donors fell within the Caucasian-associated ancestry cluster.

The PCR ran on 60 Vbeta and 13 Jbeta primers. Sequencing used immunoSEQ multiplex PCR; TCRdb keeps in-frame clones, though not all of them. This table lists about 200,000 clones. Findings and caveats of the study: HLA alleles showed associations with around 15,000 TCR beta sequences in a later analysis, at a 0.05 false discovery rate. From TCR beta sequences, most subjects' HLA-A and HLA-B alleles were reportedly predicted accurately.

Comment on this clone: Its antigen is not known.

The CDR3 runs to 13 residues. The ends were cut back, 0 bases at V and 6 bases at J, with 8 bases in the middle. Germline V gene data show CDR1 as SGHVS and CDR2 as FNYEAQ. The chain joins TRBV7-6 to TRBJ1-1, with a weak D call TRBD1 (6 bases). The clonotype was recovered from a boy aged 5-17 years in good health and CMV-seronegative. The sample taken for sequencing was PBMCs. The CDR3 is CASSLAQGSEAFF. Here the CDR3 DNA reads TGTGCCAGCAGCTTAGCGCAGGGGTCTGAAGCTTTCTTT.